This TCR beta chain came from a study of CD8+CD57+ T cells in acquired aplastic anemia. Across the study: On average, sorted CD4+ and CD8+ cells gave 3 to 3.5 ug of DNA. Where healthy donors were concerned, CD4+ cells averaged roughly 11 million reads.

CDR1 and CDR2 from the germline V gene are MNHEY and SMNVEV (reference sequence). Between the trimmed V and J ends, which lost 6 bases and 15 bases, there was a span of 26 bases. The CDR3 totals 15 residues. TCR beta VDJ and CDR3 profiling used genomic DNA as template. TCRdb passed the reads through MiXCR, listing each CDR3 protein once. The profile covers 100,000 to 150,000 distinct CDR3 sequences, with about 48% appearing a single time and 2% to 3% taken by the ten largest. As regards this clonotype: The antigen is not known.

Findings and caveats of the study: Patients and controls shared under 35 CD8+ CDR3 sequences, which appeared highly expressed in patients and within their immunodominant clones.

Sequencing input: sorted CD4+, CD8+, or CD8+CD57+ T cells (not recorded which) from PBMCs. This chain links TRBV27 with TRBJ1-4, with D maybe TRBD1 (5 bases). This clonotype was sampled from a human donor in good health, serving as a control. DNA of the CDR3: TGTGCCAGCAGCCCCCGGGACCGCCTAGGGAAAACGGTGTTTTTT. Protein product: CASSPRDRLGKTVFF.